The clone carrying this T cell receptor (beta chain) occurred many times. Its antigen remains unidentified. Germline assignment: CDR1 SGDLS and CDR2 YYNGEE. The CDR3 runs to 16 residues. Trimming cost V 0 bases and J 1 base; bases outside gene matches: 7. This sample was taken from a study of CD8 T cells in ankylosing spondylitis. Study-wide results and limits: Some motif variants had been reported before (in reactive arthritis synovial fluid and blood).

Quantitative 5'-RACE with molecular barcodes generated TCR beta libraries. TCRdb fed the 5' RACE reads into MiXCR, producing one record per CDR3 protein. The table has about 9,700 distinct CDR3 sequences, around 5.5% seen once; the top ten hold about 42%. Source material: blood, either unsorted or a sorted T cell fraction (not recorded which). The receptor was isolated from a female donor with ankylosing spondylitis or in good health (not recorded which). V is TRBV9 and J is TRBJ2-7, with 7 bases matching TRBD1. CDR3 coding DNA: TGTGCCAGCAGCGTAGGTAGGACAGGTTCATCCTACGAGCAGTACTTC. Its translation: CASSVGRTGSSYEQYF.